What follows are 13 T cell receptor beta chains derived from one specimen sequenced in a study of T cell changes during pregnancy in multiple sclerosis. Libraries were prepared by immunoSEQ multiplex PCR; TCRdb keeps only in-frame clonotypes and omits some of them. The data hold approximately 100,000 clones, with about 89% observed a single time. Sequencing used peripheral blood, obtained after pregnancy. Receptors originate from a female donor with multiple sclerosis, enrolled in a pregnancy study.

V gene TRBV6-6 combines with J gene TRBJ1-1; D call uncertain. Germline-derived CDR1 and CDR2 are MNHNY and SVGAGI (reference sequence). Trimming shortened V by 10 bases and J by 0 bases, and 12 bases separated the two germline ends. The CDR3 is made up of 13 amino acids. The CDR3 region is CATASDMNTEAFF. In DNA form, the CDR3 reads TGTGCCACCGCCTCCGACATGAACACTGAAGCTTTCTTT.

The chain uses TRBV6-5 and TRBJ1-1, with 8 bases lining up with TRBD1. The J segment lost 5 bases and the V segment lost 2 bases, leaving 4 bases of the junction unmatched. Germline V gives CDR1 MNHEY, CDR2 SVGAGI. This CDR3 is 14 amino acids long. The CDR3 DNA reads as TGTGCCAGCAGTTACCAGGGGGCGGGAACTGAAGCTTTCTTT. Encoded protein: CASSYQGAGTEAFF.

The chain is built from TRBV5-4 and TRBJ1-1; perhaps TRBD1 as D (6 bases). Germline-derived CDR1 and CDR2 are SGHNT and YYREEE (reference sequence). V lost 2 bases, J lost 1 base, and 9 bases lay in between. CDR3 size: 14 residues. CDR3 loop: CASSFGQTNTEAFF. CDR3 DNA sequence: TGTGCCAGCAGCTTTGGACAGACGAACACTGAAGCTTTCTTT.

The V and J genes are TRBV7-9 and TRBJ2-5, with 8 bases matching TRBD1. Germline trimming cut 4 bases from V and 3 bases from J; bases unmatched to any gene: 13. This CDR3 is built from 17 residues. Germline V lookup: CDR1 SEHNR, CDR2 FQNEAQ (reference sequence). The CDR3 bases are TGTGCCAGCAGCTCCCCGACGACAGGGGTAGCTGAAGAGACCCAGTACTTC. It specifies CASSSPTTGVAEETQYF.

CDR3 region: CASSVMSSYNEQFF. CDR3 nucleotides: TGTGCCAGCAGTGTGATGAGCTCCTACAATGAGCAGTTCTTC. The rearrangement uses TRBV2 and TRBJ2-1, with D hard to call. The V gene's germline CDR1 is SNHLY and CDR2 FYNNEI. The CDR3 totals 14 residues. V lost 4 bases, J lost 0 bases, and 7 bases lay in between.

The genes are TRBV9 and TRBJ2-2, with TRBD1 matching 10 bases. The CDR3 sequence is 17 residues long. After removal of 4 bases from V and 7 bases from J, the junction contained 13 bases not matched to a gene. Germline V gene sequence: CDR1 SGDLS, CDR2 YYNGEE. CDR3 coding DNA: TGTGCCAGCAGCCCCCACCCCGGGACAGGGGAAGGCGGGGAGCTGTTTTTT. Protein: CASSPHPGTGEGGELFF.

CDR3 in DNA: TGTGCCTGGAGTGTAGGCGGGGTCGGGGAGTTACGGAACACTGAAGCTTTCTTT. Translation gives CAWSVGGVGELRNTEAFF. The chain has TRBV30 and TRBJ1-1; D is uncertain. The germline V gene has CDR1 GTSNPN and CDR2 SVGIG (reference sequence). The CDR3 has 18 residues. V shed 0 bases and J shed 1 base, with 21 bases lying between them.

The chain couples TRBV6-4 to TRBJ2-4; 8 nucleotides agree with TRBD1. This CDR3 contains 14 residues. Germline CDR1 and CDR2: MRHNA and SNTAGT. With V trimmed by 9 bases and J by 0 bases, 4 bases remained unmatched. The CDR3 spells CARGDRIAKNIQYF. The CDR3 DNA follows: TGTGCCAGGGGGGACAGGATAGCCAAAAACATTCAGTACTTC.

This clone was detected only a few times. The chain employs TRBV6-1 and TRBJ2-7, with 8 bases matching TRBD1. The V gene's germline CDR1 is MNHNS and CDR2 SASEGT. Trimming cost V 3 bases and J 5 bases; bases outside gene matches: 9. CDR3 length: 15 residues. The CDR3 bases are TGTGCCAGCAGTGAGGGTGGACAGGGATCCGACGAGCAGTACTTC. The encoded protein is CASSEGGQGSDEQYF.

V gene TRBV13 combines with J gene TRBJ2-7; tentatively, D is TRBD1 (5 bases). Germline V gene sequence: CDR1 PRHDT, CDR2 FYEKMQ (reference sequence). This CDR3 comprises 13 residues. Trimming cost V 5 bases and J 9 bases, with 17 bases left between them. The CDR3 loop reads CASSTSRTPLQYF. The CDR3 nucleotides read TGTGCCAGCAGCACCAGCCGGACACCGCTGCAGTACTTC.

The chain combines TRBV19 with TRBJ1-6; 9 bases are shared with TRBD1. V was clipped by 6 bases and J by 10 bases; unmatched bases: 13. Per the germline V gene, CDR1 is LNHDA and CDR2 is SQIVND (reference sequence). This CDR3 region has 16 residues. The DNA of the CDR3 is TGTGCCAGTAGCAGAACACAGGGGGCGCAAGGATCACCCCTCCACTTT. Translation: CASSRTQGAQGSPLHF.

This clone was counted a single time. The chain uses TRBV2 and TRBJ1-5; the match to TRBD1 covers 9 bases. In germline, CDR1 is SNHLY, CDR2 FYNNEI. With 6 bases clipped from V and 1 base from J, the junction kept 7 bases outside the gene matches. CDR3 length equals 16 residues. The DNA of the CDR3 is TGTGCCAGCAGACCACAGGGGGCAAGGAGCAATCAGCCCCAGCATTTT. Translating gives CASRPQGARSNQPQHF.

The rearrangement joins TRBV9 to TRBJ2-2; no reliable D call. The CDR3 extends over 14 amino acids. CDR1 is SGDLS and CDR2 is YYNGEE in the germline V gene. With 2 bases removed from V and 4 bases from J, the gap between germline ends came to 9 bases. The CDR3, as DNA: TGTGCCAGCAGCGTCACTCTTTCCACCGGGGAGCTGTTTTTT. Its translation: CASSVTLSTGELFF.